This entry lists 21 T cell receptor beta chains sequenced from one sample in a study of blood T cell repertoires in COVID-19. The data were produced by immunoSEQ multiplex PCR, yet TCRdb's version contains in-frame clones alone and is incomplete. The sample yields some 120,000 clones, around nine tenths seen once. The sample comprised peripheral blood. These receptors came from a human donor in a cohort sampled during active COVID-19.

V is TRBV6-5 and J is TRBJ2-5, with 9 bases matching TRBD2. J gave up 2 bases and V 6 bases, and 1 base lay outside the gene matches. The CDR3 has 13 amino acids. The germline V gene has CDR1 MNHEY and CDR2 SVGAGI. Here the CDR3 reads CASRGLAQETQYF. The CDR3 DNA reads as TGTGCCAGCAGGGGACTAGCTCAAGAGACCCAGTACTTC.

This clone was seen more than once but under ten times. The J gene is TRBJ1-3, the V gene TRBV7-9; TRBD1 might be the D (5 bases). Germline V gene sequence: CDR1 SEHNR, CDR2 FQNEAQ (reference sequence). This CDR3 spans 15 amino acids. V dropped 4 bases and J dropped 0 bases, with 10 bases sitting between them. The CDR3 reads CASSSDRHSGNTIYF. DNA of the CDR3: TGTGCCAGCAGCTCAGACAGACACTCTGGAAACACCATATATTTT.

This clone appeared many times. The chain couples TRBV10-3 to TRBJ1-6, with 7 bases identical to TRBD1. This CDR3 has 14 residues. CDR1 and CDR2 from the germline V gene are ENHRY and SYGVKD. J lost 8 bases, V lost 7 bases, and 8 bases had no gene match. The CDR3 nucleotides read TGTGCCATCACCGAAGACAGGGAGCATTCACCCCTCCACTTT. This encodes CAITEDREHSPLHF.

Concerning this clone: Since no conserved phenylalanine or tryptophan closes the CDR3, a read error is the likely cause. The DNA is left out, because the CDR3 cannot be placed on it with certainty; the CDR3 is given as TCRdb lists it. This rearrangement joins TRBV6-5 to TRBJ1-1. The CDR3 length equals 13 residues, ends included. Germline V lookup: CDR1 MNHEY, CDR2 SVGAGI. The CDR3 sequence is CASTPEGGGKRIS.

The V call is TRBV5-1, the J call TRBJ2-7; 8 positions agree with TRBD2. In germline, CDR1 is SGHRS, CDR2 YFSETQ. The V and J ends lost 1 base and 3 bases, in that order; junction bases with no gene match: 9. This CDR3 is 16 amino acids long. The CDR3 bases are TGCGCCAGCAGCTTGATGGTTGGAGCGGGAGACTACGAGCAGTACTTC. It is translated as CASSLMVGAGDYEQYF.

The J gene is TRBJ2-7, the V gene TRBV28; TRBD1 is a possible D gene (6 bases). The CDR3 is made up of 13 amino acids. CDR1 and CDR2 from the germline V gene are MDHEN and SYDVKM. V was shortened by 10 bases and J by 0 bases, with 13 bases between the two germline ends. The CDR3: CAIRDTISYEQYF. CDR3 DNA sequence: TGTGCCATCAGGGACACTATCTCCTACGAGCAGTACTTC.

V usage is TRBV6-5 and J usage is TRBJ2-1, with 12 bases identical to TRBD2. CDR3 size: 14 residues. Germline CDR1 MNHEY, CDR2 SVGAGI. V shed 4 bases, J shed 9 bases, and the junction held 4 bases outside the gene matches. The CDR3 region has the DNA TGTGCCAGCAGTTGGACTAGCGGGGCGGGTGAGCAGTTCTTC. Its protein product is CASSWTSGAGEQFF.

This clone has only a few counts. Mismatch with germline at one junction end may stem from a read error. The same CDR3 arises from other DNA sequences in this sample as well. This chain links TRBV7-7 with TRBJ2-1; 10 bases line up with TRBD2. Germline CDR1 reads SSHAT; CDR2 reads FNYEAQ (reference sequence). The CDR3 is made up of 16 amino acids. The CDR3 loop reads CASSPTGTSVYNEQFF. The CDR3 region has the DNA TGTGCTAGCAGCCCGACCGGGACTAGCGTATACAATGAGCAGTTCTTC.

The genes are TRBV7-9 and TRBJ2-7, with 16 bases aligning to TRBD2. With V trimmed by 4 bases and J by 5 bases, 5 bases remained unmatched. Germline lookup yields CDR1 SEHNR and CDR2 FQNEAQ (reference sequence). This CDR3 region has 16 residues. Here the CDR3 DNA reads TGTGCCAGCAGCTCGGGACTAGCGGGAGGGCCCCACGAGCAGTACTTC. This encodes CASSSGLAGGPHEQYF.

The V call is TRBV4-1, the J call TRBJ1-4; 7 bases fit TRBD1. There are 15 residues in the CDR3. Germline lookup yields CDR1 MGHRA and CDR2 YSYEKL. J was trimmed by 8 bases and V by 1 base; bases with no gene match: 7. This chain's CDR3 is CASSQVRGQGEKLFF. The CDR3 DNA follows: TGCGCCAGCAGCCAAGTTAGGGGGCAGGGAGAAAAACTGTTTTTT.

The chain links TRBV27 to TRBJ2-5; 8 bases are shared with TRBD2. This CDR3 contains 15 residues. V was pared by 4 bases and J by 3 bases, with 7 bases of the junction left unmatched. Germline V lookup: CDR1 MNHEY, CDR2 SMNVEV (reference sequence). This chain's CDR3 is CASSYVSGGEETQYF. The CDR3 DNA sequence: TGTGCCAGCAGTTATGTCTCCGGGGGGGAAGAGACCCAGTACTTC.

V usage is TRBV9 and J usage is TRBJ2-2, with a weak D call TRBD2 (7 bases). The CDR3 has 14 amino acids. Per germline, CDR1 SGDLS and CDR2 YYNGEE. V shed 7 bases and J shed 3 bases, with 13 bases lying between them. DNA for the CDR3: TGTGCCAGCGGAGTAGGGGGGGACACCGGGGAGCTGTTTTTT. Its translation is CASGVGGDTGELFF. Supplemented by reference TRBV9 and TRBJ2-2, the full variable domain reads DSGVTQTPKHLITATGQRVTLRCSPRSGDLSVYWYQQSLDQGLQFLIQYYNGEERAKGNILERFSAQQFPDLHSELNLSSLELGDSALYFCASGVGGDTGELFFGEGSRLTVL.

This chain links TRBV9 with TRBJ2-3, with 10 bases fitting TRBD2. The CDR3 totals 16 residues. The V gene's germline CDR1 is SGDLS and CDR2 YYNGEE. The ends lost 3 bases at V and 8 bases at J; junction bases unmatched: 12. CDR3: CASSAALAGAHITQYF. CDR3 in DNA: TGTGCCAGCAGCGCTGCCCTAGCGGGGGCCCATATTACGCAGTATTTT.

This sequence joins TRBV5-6 and TRBJ2-7, with a weak D call TRBD1 (5 bases). Between the trimmed V and J ends, which lost 0 bases and 3 bases, there was a span of 10 bases. CDR1 SGHDT and CDR2 YYEEEE come from the germline V gene. This CDR3 spans 14 amino acids. CDR3 amino acids: CASSLVGDSYEQYF. The CDR3 nucleotides read TGTGCCAGCAGCTTGGTCGGTGACAGCTACGAGCAGTACTTC.

V usage is TRBV7-2 and J usage is TRBJ2-7; D gene unclear. Germline V gene lookup returns CDR1 SGHTA and CDR2 FQGNSA. V gave up 3 bases and J gave up 6 bases, with 12 bases separating them. The CDR3 is 13 residues long. The CDR3 bases are TGTGCCAGCAGCTTTGACTCCCCCTCCGAGCAGTACTTC. Translation gives CASSFDSPSEQYF.

This chain uses TRBV5-1 with TRBJ2-7, with TRBD2 identical over 9 bases. The J call could be wrong; TRBJ2-1 is a better fit for the DNA end. The CDR3 contains 18 residues. CDR1 SGHRS and CDR2 YFSETQ come from the germline V gene. The CDR3 DNA is TGCGCCAGCAGCTTGGTGAGGGGACTAGCCGTCTACCGGAATGAGCAGTTCTTC. The encoded protein is CASSLVRGLAVYRNEQFF.

The chain combines TRBV7-5 with TRBJ2-3; the table gives TRBD1 as D, unverified against the DNA. TRBV7-5 is a known pseudogene. The CDR3 length is 16 residues. CDR3 region: CARSLSRGRNTDTQYF. In DNA form, the CDR3 reads TGTGCCAGAAGCCTAAGCAGGGGGCGAAACACAGATACGCAGTATTTT.

The chain couples TRBV7-9 to TRBJ2-7; the match to TRBD2 covers 9 bases. Germline V gene sequence: CDR1 SEHNR, CDR2 FQNEAQ (reference sequence). Trimming took 0 bases from V and 3 from J; bases not matched to a gene: 3. This CDR3 spans 15 amino acids. CDR3: CASSLALAGLYEQYF. The CDR3 DNA reads as TGTGCCAGCAGCTTAGCGCTAGCGGGACTCTACGAGCAGTACTTC.

The V gene is TRBV19, the J gene TRBJ2-3; a weak D match, TRBD1 (5 bases). Germline CDR1 LNHDA, CDR2 SQIVND (reference sequence). V dropped 1 base and J dropped 0 bases, with 14 bases sitting between them. The CDR3 totals 17 residues. In nucleotides, the CDR3 is TGTGCCAGTAGTATAGGTGGGGCCGAGACTAGCACAGATACGCAGTATTTT. This sequence encodes CASSIGGAETSTDTQYF.

This clone was picked up one time. The chain links TRBV6-4 to TRBJ2-2, with D perhaps matching TRBD1 (6 bases). This CDR3 has 17 amino acids. Germline-derived CDR1 and CDR2 are MRHNA and SNTAGT. The ends were cut back, 5 bases at V and 0 bases at J, with 16 bases in the middle. CDR3 nucleotides: TGTGCCAGCAGTACCGGGACAAGTTACACGAACACCGGGGAGCTGTTTTTT. Its translation is CASSTGTSYTNTGELFF.

The chain combines TRBV3-1 (or the pseudogene TRBV3-2) with TRBJ2-1; perhaps TRBD2 as D (5 bases). Per the germline V gene, CDR1 is LGHDT and CDR2 is YNNKEL (reference sequence). Trimming took 4 bases from V and 7 from J, leaving 17 bases between them. This CDR3 has 15 amino acids. CDR3 amino acids: CASSPLGGPGNEQFF. DNA of the CDR3: TGTGCCAGCAGCCCCCTCGGCGGGCCTGGTAATGAGCAGTTCTTC.